The clone carrying this T cell receptor beta chain was detected a few times. What it recognizes is unknown. This specimen comes from a study of OX40 agonist ivuxolimab in advanced cancers. Study-wide context: Patients received ivuxolimab, an agonistic anti-OX40 (CD134) antibody. Males comprised approximately 84% of the group, whose mean age was approximately 62 years (range 23 to 79). Enrolled patients in dose escalation had cancers that were hepatocellular carcinoma, melanoma, renal cell or head and neck cancer.

Study-wide findings and caveats: Blood T cells, both CD4+ and CD8+, expanded clonally by week 6 at 0.1 to 3.0 mg/kg.

Using immunoSEQ multiplex PCR, the repertoire was profiled, and TCRdb retains in-frame clones only, with some absent. Seen here are about 72,000 clones, roughly nine tenths observed once, and the top ten hold 2% to 3%. Trimming took off 2 bases at V and 5 bases at J, with 3 bases between the two ends. In germline, CDR1 is GTSNPN, CDR2 SVGIG (reference sequence). The length of the CDR3 is 10 residues. The sample here was CD4+ or CD8+ T cells sorted from blood, taken in a trial of the OX40 agonist ivuxolimab. The clonotype originates from an adult with an advanced solid tumor such as melanoma, head and neck, liver or kidney cancer. This chain connects TRBV30 to TRBJ1-1; D remains unclear. CDR3 amino acids: CAWSRTEAFF. As DNA, the CDR3 is TGTGCCTGGAGTAGGACTGAAGCTTTCTTT. Complete variable domain (other parts from reference TRBV30 and TRBJ1-1): SQTIHQWPATLVQPVGSPLSLECTVEGTSNPNLYWYRQAAGRGLQLLFYSVGIGQISSEVPQNLSASRPQDRQFILSSKKLLLSDSGFYLCAWSRTEAFFGQGTRLTVV.